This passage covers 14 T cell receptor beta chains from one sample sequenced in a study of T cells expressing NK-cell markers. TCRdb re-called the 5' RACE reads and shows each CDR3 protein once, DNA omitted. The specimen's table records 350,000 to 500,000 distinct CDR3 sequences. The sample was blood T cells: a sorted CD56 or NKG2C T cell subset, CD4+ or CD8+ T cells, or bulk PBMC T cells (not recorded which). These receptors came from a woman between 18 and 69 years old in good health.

The chain's CDR3 is CAISVVGANVLTF. The chain couples TRBV10-3 to TRBJ2-6. Per the germline V gene, CDR1 is ENHRY and CDR2 is SYGVKD. The CDR3 contains 13 residues.

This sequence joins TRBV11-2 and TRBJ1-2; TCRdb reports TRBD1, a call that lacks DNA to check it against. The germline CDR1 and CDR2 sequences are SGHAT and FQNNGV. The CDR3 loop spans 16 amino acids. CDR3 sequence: CASSPYHSDRNYGYTF.

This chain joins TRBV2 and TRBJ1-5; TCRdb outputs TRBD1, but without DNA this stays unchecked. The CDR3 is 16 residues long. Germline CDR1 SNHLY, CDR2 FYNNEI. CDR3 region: CARSELGWGGNQPQHF.

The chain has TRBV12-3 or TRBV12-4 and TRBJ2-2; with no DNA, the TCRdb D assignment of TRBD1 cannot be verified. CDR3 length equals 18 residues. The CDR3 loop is CASSKFIGGREGTGELFF.

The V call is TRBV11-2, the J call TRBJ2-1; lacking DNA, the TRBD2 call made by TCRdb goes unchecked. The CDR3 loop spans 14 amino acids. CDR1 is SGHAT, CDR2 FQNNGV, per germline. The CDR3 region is CASSQTRGNNEQFF.

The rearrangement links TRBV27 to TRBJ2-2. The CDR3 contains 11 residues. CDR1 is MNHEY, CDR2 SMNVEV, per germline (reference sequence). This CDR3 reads CASSFVYRMDF.

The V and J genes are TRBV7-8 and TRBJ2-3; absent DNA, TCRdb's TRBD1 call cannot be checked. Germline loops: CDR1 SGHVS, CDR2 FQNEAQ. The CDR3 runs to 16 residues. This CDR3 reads CASSLRGGAITDTQYF.

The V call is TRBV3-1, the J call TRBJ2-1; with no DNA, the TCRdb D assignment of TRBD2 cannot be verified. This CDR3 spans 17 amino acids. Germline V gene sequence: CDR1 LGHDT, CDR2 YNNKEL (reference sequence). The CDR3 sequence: CASSPPRLAGGPNEQFF.

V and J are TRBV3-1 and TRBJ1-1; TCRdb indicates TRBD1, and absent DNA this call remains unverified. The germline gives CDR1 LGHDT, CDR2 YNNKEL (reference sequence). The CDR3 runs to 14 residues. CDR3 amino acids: CASKSSPGPPGAFF. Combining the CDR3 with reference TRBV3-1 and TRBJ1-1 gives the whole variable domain DTAVSQTPKYLVTQMGNDKSIKCEQNLGHDTMYWYKQDSKKFLKIMFSYNNKELIINETVPNRFSPKSPDKAHLNLHINSLELGDSAVYFCASKSSPGPPGAFFGQGTRLTVV.

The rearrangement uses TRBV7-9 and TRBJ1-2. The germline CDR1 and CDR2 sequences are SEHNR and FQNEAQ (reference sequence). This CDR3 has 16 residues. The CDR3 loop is CASSHKDSATVYGYTF.

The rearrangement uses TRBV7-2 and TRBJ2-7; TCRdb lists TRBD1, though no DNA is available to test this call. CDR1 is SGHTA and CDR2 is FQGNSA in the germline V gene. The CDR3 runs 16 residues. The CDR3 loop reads CASSPQDRRRTYEQYF.

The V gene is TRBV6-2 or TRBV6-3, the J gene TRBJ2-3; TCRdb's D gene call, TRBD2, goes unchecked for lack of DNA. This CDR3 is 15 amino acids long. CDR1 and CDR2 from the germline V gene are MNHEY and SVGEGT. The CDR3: CASSAHGGASDTQYF.

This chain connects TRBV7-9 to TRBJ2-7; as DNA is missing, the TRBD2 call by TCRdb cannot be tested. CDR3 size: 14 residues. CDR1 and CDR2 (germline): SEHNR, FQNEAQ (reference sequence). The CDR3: CASSLVSGVYEQYF.

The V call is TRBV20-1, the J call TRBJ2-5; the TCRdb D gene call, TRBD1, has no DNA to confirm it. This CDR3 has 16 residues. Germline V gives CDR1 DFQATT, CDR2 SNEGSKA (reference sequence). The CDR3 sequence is CSARDVHDRIQETQYF.